This is a list of T cell receptor beta chains from one sample in a study of cytomegalovirus exposure and HLA in healthy donors. Assay used: immunoSEQ multiplex PCR; TCRdb lists only in-frame clones, some missing. The sample carries 90,000 or so clones, 78% recorded once. Sequenced input: PBMCs. The receptors here all came from a woman between 40 and 50 years old in good health and CMV-seronegative. CDR3s include the opening cysteine and the closing phenylalanine or tryptophan. D genes are given only for firm matches. Clone size is not always given. Where it is, it says once, few, many or a class for expanded clones.

cdr3_nt: TGTGCCAGCAGAGCGAGGGGGGGAAACGAGCAGTACTTC
cdr3_aa: CASRARGGNEQYF
j_call: TRBJ2-7
clone_size: NA
d_call: NA
v_call: TRBV13

cdr3_nt: TGTGCCAGCAGTTCGAGGAGCCGCACAGATACGCAGTATTTT
cdr3_aa: CASSSRSRTDTQYF
j_call: TRBJ2-3
clone_size: few
d_call: NA
v_call: TRBV28

cdr3_nt: TGTGCCAGCAGCTTAGCCCCAGGGTTCTATGGCTACACCTTC
cdr3_aa: CASSLAPGFYGYTF
j_call: TRBJ1-2
clone_size: once
d_call: NA
v_call: TRBV11-2

cdr3_nt: TGTGCCAGCAGCCAATGGGGGGACACTGAAGCTTTCTTT
cdr3_aa: CASSQWGDTEAFF
j_call: TRBJ1-1
clone_size: few
d_call: NA
v_call: TRBV4-2

cdr3_nt: TGTGCCAGCAGCGCCCAGGAGGGCTATGGCTACACCTTC
cdr3_aa: CASSAQEGYGYTF
j_call: TRBJ1-2
clone_size: NA
d_call: NA
v_call: TRBV9

cdr3_nt: TGTGCCAGCAGCGTTGGCTCGACAGGCACGGATACGCAGTATTTT
cdr3_aa: CASSVGSTGTDTQYF
j_call: TRBJ2-3
clone_size: once
d_call: NA
v_call: TRBV9

cdr3_nt: TGCGCCAGCAGCCGTCCCCAGGGGGCCAACGAGCAGTACTTC
cdr3_aa: CASSRPQGANEQYF
j_call: TRBJ2-7
clone_size: few
d_call: TRBD1
v_call: TRBV5-1

cdr3_nt: TGTGCCAGCAGTACTAGGACAGGCGGCTACACCTTC
cdr3_aa: CASSTRTGGYTF
j_call: TRBJ1-2
clone_size: NA
d_call: TRBD1
v_call: TRBV6-4

cdr3_nt: TGTGCCAGCAACCCCGGTGCCTACAATGAGCAGTTCTTC
cdr3_aa: CASNPGAYNEQFF
j_call: TRBJ2-1
clone_size: NA
d_call: NA
v_call: TRBV14

cdr3_nt: TGTGCCAGCACCGGGGGGGGGAGTAACTATGGCTACACCTTC
cdr3_aa: CASTGGGSNYGYTF
j_call: TRBJ1-2
clone_size: few
d_call: NA
v_call: TRBV7-9

cdr3_nt: TGTGCCAGCAGTTGGGGACAGCTTGAAGCTTTCTTT
cdr3_aa: CASSWGQLEAFF
j_call: TRBJ1-1
clone_size: NA
d_call: TRBD1
v_call: TRBV28

cdr3_nt: TGTGCCAGTAGTACCCCCAGGGTTGGGACCTACAATGAGCAGTTCTTC
cdr3_aa: CASSTPRVGTYNEQFF
j_call: TRBJ2-1
clone_size: NA
d_call: NA
v_call: TRBV19